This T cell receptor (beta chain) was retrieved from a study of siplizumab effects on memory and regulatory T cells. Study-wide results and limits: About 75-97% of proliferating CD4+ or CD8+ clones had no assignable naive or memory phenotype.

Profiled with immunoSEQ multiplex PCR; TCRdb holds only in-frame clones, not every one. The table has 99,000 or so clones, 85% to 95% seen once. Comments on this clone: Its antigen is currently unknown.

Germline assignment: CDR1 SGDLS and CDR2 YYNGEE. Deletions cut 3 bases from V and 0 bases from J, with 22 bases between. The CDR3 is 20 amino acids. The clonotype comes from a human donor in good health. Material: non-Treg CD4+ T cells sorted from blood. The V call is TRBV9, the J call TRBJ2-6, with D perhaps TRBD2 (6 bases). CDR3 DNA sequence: TGTGCCAGCAGCGGCAAGGGACGTAGCGGATATTTCTCTGGGGCCAACGTCCTGACTTTC. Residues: CASSGKGRSGYFSGANVLTF.